A single sample gave rise to the 14 T cell receptor beta chains below, sequenced in a study of neoadjuvant anti-PD-1 for oral cavity cancer. As for time point: after neoadjuvant nivolumab, at surgical resection. Data came from immunoSEQ multiplex PCR; TCRdb stores just in-frame clones and leaves some out. The sample lists about 13,000 clones; approximately 70% were seen once. This sample comprised PBMCs, obtained after nivolumab (anti-PD-1) treatment. The receptor source for this set is a person aged 35-80 years with oral cavity squamous cell carcinoma.

The chain is built from TRBV19 and TRBJ2-2; a weak D match, TRBD1 (5 bases). Germline values: CDR1 LNHDA, CDR2 SQIVND (reference sequence). The CDR3 extends over 13 amino acids. V was trimmed by 6 bases and J by 5 bases, leaving 10 bases between them. The CDR3 nucleotides read TGTGCCAGTAGCCAGGGTGGAACCGGGGAGCTGTTTTTT. This sequence encodes CASSQGGTGELFF.

The count of this clone is one. This rearrangement joins TRBV7-8 to TRBJ2-5, with D possibly being TRBD2 (5 bases). Germline values: CDR1 SGHVS, CDR2 FQNEAQ. This CDR3 is built from 13 residues. Deletions cut 5 bases from V and 2 bases from J, with 9 bases between. The DNA for the CDR3 is TGTGCCAGCAGCATACTAGGGCAAGAGACCCAGTACTTC. The encoded protein is CASSILGQETQYF.

The chain recombines TRBV11-3 with TRBJ2-7; unclear D gene. Germline V CDR1 and CDR2: SGHNT, YENEEA. CDR3 length: 16 amino acids. Trimming removed 1 base from V and 4 bases from J, with 17 bases in between. This chain's CDR3 is CASSLGGGTTEYEQYF. The CDR3 coding sequence is TGTGCCAGCAGCTTAGGGGGTGGCACGACGGAATACGAGCAGTACTTC.

This clone was counted between two and nine times. The genes are TRBV10-1 and TRBJ2-1, with TRBD2 matching over 13 bases. J lost 6 bases, V lost 5 bases, and 7 bases had no gene match. CDR3 length equals 16 residues. Germline V CDR1 and CDR2: WNHNN, SYGVQD (reference sequence). As DNA, the CDR3 is TGCGCCAGCAGTCCACTAGCGGGAGGGAGGGCCAATGAGCAGTTCTTC. As protein: CASSPLAGGRANEQFF.

Only a few counts were recorded for this clone. The chain carries TRBV5-1 and TRBJ2-5; D tentatively fits TRBD1 or TRBD2 (6 bases each). Trimming took 6 bases from V and 5 from J, leaving 14 bases between them. The CDR3 consists of 13 residues. The germline V gene encodes CDR1 SGHRS and CDR2 YFSETQ. CDR3 residues: CASNSGARETQYF. The CDR3 region has the DNA TGCGCCAGCAACTCGGGGGCTAGGGAGACCCAGTACTTC. Drawing the rest from reference TRBV5-1 and TRBJ2-5, the complete variable domain is KAGVTQTPRYLIKTRGQQVTLSCSPISGHRSVSWYQQTPGQGLQFLFEYFSETQRNKGNFPGRFSGRQFSNSRSEMNVSTLELGDSALYLCASNSGARETQYFGPGTRLLVL.

The genes are TRBV7-9 and TRBJ2-1; 9 nucleotides line up with TRBD1. Unmatched junction bases numbered 19, after V lost 5 bases and J lost 8 bases. This CDR3 region has 18 residues. Germline V gene data show CDR1 as SEHNR and CDR2 as FQNEAQ (reference sequence). The CDR3 nucleotides are TGTGCCAGCAGCCCCCCCGGGACAGGGATCCGGCCGGGCGATGAGCAGTTCTTC. It translates to CASSPPGTGIRPGDEQFF.

This clone was seen just once. The chain links TRBV5-1 to TRBJ1-4; D uncertain. Germline V gene sequence: CDR1 SGHRS, CDR2 YFSETQ. CDR3 length: 13 amino acids. V lost 7 bases and J lost 7, with 14 bases in between. This chain's CDR3 is CASGLASGEKLFF. The DNA for the CDR3 is TGCGCCAGCGGCCTTGCAAGTGGTGAAAAACTGTTTTTT.

The V and J genes are TRBV27 and TRBJ2-5; D could derive from TRBD1 or TRBD2 (5 bases each). Germline values: CDR1 MNHEY, CDR2 SMNVEV (reference sequence). CDR3 length: 13 residues. V was trimmed by 2 bases and J by 8 bases, leaving 12 bases between them. This CDR3 reads CASSLGTDHTQYF. The CDR3 nucleotides read TGTGCCAGCAGTTTAGGGACGGACCATACCCAGTACTTC.

The chain has TRBV7-8 and TRBJ2-7; no definite D call. Germline V lookup: CDR1 SGHVS, CDR2 FQNEAQ. There are 15 residues in the CDR3. Trimming shortened V by 2 bases and J by 0 bases, and 11 bases separated the two germline ends. This chain's CDR3 is CASSLTAGLSYEQYF. Here the CDR3 DNA reads TGTGCCAGCAGCTTAACCGCAGGTCTCTCCTACGAGCAGTACTTC.

The chain has TRBV7-3 and TRBJ2-1; a possible D gene is TRBD1 (5 bases). The CDR3 sequence is 15 residues long. The V and J ends lost 2 bases and 0 bases respectively, with 8 bases between them. Germline lookup yields CDR1 SGHTA and CDR2 FQGTGA. CDR3 sequence: CASSLGAASYNEQFF. Written as DNA, the CDR3 is TGTGCCAGCAGCTTAGGGGCAGCCTCCTACAATGAGCAGTTCTTC.

This clone appeared a few times. The rearrangement joins TRBV9 to TRBJ2-1; the D gene is possibly TRBD2 (5 bases). Germline CDR1 SGDLS, CDR2 YYNGEE. There are 11 residues in the CDR3. Trimming took 4 bases from V and 6 from J, leaving 5 bases between them. The DNA of the CDR3 is TGTGCCAGCAGCAGCGGCAATGAGCAGTTCTTC. Encoded protein: CASSSGNEQFF.

The genes are TRBV29-1 and TRBJ1-5; D uncertain. V lost 4 bases, J lost 0 bases, and 16 bases lay in between. The CDR3 totals 16 residues. Looked up from germline, CDR1 is SQVTM and CDR2 is ANQGSEA. The CDR3 loop reads CSVVLGYGSSNQPQHF. Written as DNA, the CDR3 is TGCAGCGTTGTCCTGGGATACGGGAGTAGCAATCAGCCCCAGCATTTT.

This clone was recorded a few times. V usage is TRBV5-1 and J usage is TRBJ2-2; weak D call: TRBD1 (6 bases). This CDR3 comprises 15 residues. Trimming removed 3 bases at V and 4 bases at J, with 13 bases between. Germline CDR1 is SGHRS and CDR2 is YFSETQ. This chain's CDR3 is CASSWPKGGTGELFF. DNA of the CDR3: TGCGCCAGCAGCTGGCCCAAAGGGGGCACCGGGGAGCTGTTTTTT.

The V and J genes are TRBV27 and TRBJ2-2; the D gene is possibly TRBD2 (6 bases). Trimming cost V 0 bases and J 4 bases, with 12 bases left between them. The CDR3 covers 16 residues. The germline V gene has CDR1 MNHEY and CDR2 SMNVEV (reference sequence). The CDR3 DNA reads TGTGCCAGCAGTTTATCGACGGGGGTCTTCACCGGGGAGCTGTTTTTT. Protein product: CASSLSTGVFTGELFF.